Described below is a single T cell receptor (beta chain) sequence and its context. The CDR3 totals 15 residues. Germline trimming cut 5 bases from V and 3 bases from J; bases unmatched to any gene: 8. Germline loops: CDR1 KGHSH, CDR2 LQKENI. The sample originates from a study of technical replicates of blood from four donors. Only in-frame clones appear in the TCRdb table, and some are missing; sequencing was by immunoSEQ multiplex PCR. The sample comprises tens of thousands of clones, 93% of which are singletons, and 0.25% to 0.3% rests with the top ten. Sequencing was done on a sample of T cells isolated from PBMCs. This rearrangement joins TRBV18 to TRBJ2-5, with 8 bases lining up with TRBD2. The TCR was taken from a human donor in good health. The CDR3 coding sequence is TGTGCCAGCTCATTCGCGGGGGGCCGAGAAGAGACCCAGTACTTC. It translates to CASSFAGGREETQYF.